These 17 T cell receptor beta chains share one sample of origin, sequenced in a study of blood T cell repertoires in COVID-19. TCRdb's copy holds only in-frame clones and misses some; the assay was immunoSEQ multiplex PCR. The table has around 160,000 clones, around 81% seen once. The material sequenced was peripheral blood. The receptor source for this set is a woman aged 40 to 49 with active or convalescent COVID-19.

The gene calls are TRBV9 and TRBJ2-1; the match to TRBD2 covers 7 bases. J was trimmed by 2 bases and V by 1 base; bases with no gene match: 3. CDR1 is SGDLS, CDR2 YYNGEE, per germline. This CDR3 contains 15 residues. The CDR3 nucleotides read TGTGCCAGCAGCGTATGGGGGGGAACCTACAATGAGCAGTTCTTC. Translating it yields CASSVWGGTYNEQFF.

The chain carries TRBV6-5 and TRBJ2-7; 7 bases line up with TRBD2. Trimming removed 8 bases from V and 1 base from J; junction bases left unmatched: 8. Per the germline V gene, CDR1 is MNHEY and CDR2 is SVGAGI. This CDR3 spans 14 amino acids. The CDR3, as DNA: TGTGCCAGCCGGGGGGAGGCACCGTCCTACGAGCAGTACTTC. Its protein is CASRGEAPSYEQYF.

V is TRBV10-3 and J is TRBJ1-4; TRBD1 matches at 9 bases. The trim removed 7 bases at V and 15 bases at J, leaving 15 bases unmatched. Per germline, CDR1 ENHRY and CDR2 SYGVKD. The CDR3 is made up of 14 amino acids. In nucleotides, the CDR3 is TGTGCCATCAAGCGGGGGACAGGGCCTTTCAGCTTGTTTTTT. This encodes CAIKRGTGPFSLFF.

The chain joins TRBV10-3 to TRBJ1-1, with TRBD1 matching over 7 bases. Trimming cost V 8 bases and J 4 bases; bases outside gene matches: 10. This CDR3 has 14 residues. Germline CDR1 ENHRY, CDR2 SYGVKD. The CDR3 bases are TGTGCCATCCGCCCTACAGGGGCGGGCACTGAAGCTTTCTTT. Residues: CAIRPTGAGTEAFF.

The chain recombines TRBV28 with TRBJ1-5; 10 bases are shared with TRBD1. V dropped 8 bases and J dropped 4; count of bases not matched to a gene: 11. CDR1 and CDR2 (germline): MDHEN, SYDVKM. This CDR3 is 16 amino acids long. CDR3 sequence: CASQPPDRGLNQPQHF. In DNA form, the CDR3 reads TGTGCCAGCCAACCACCCGACAGGGGGCTAAATCAGCCCCAGCATTTT. The full variable domain, completed using reference TRBV28 and TRBJ1-5, is DVKVTQSSRYLVKRTGEKVFLECVQDMDHENMFWYRQDPGLGLRLIYFSYDVKMKEKGDIPEGYSVSREKKERFSLILESASTNQTSMYLCASQPPDRGLNQPQHFGDGTRLSIL.

This sequence joins TRBV6-2 or TRBV6-3 and TRBJ2-6, with D perhaps matching TRBD2 (6 bases). V lost 0 bases to trimming and J lost 1 base, with 7 bases between them. CDR1 is MNHEY and CDR2 is SVGEGT in the germline V gene. CDR3 size: 16 residues. The CDR3 coding sequence is TGTGCCAGCAGTTACTCGGAGGGTTCTGGGGCCAACGTCCTGACTTTC. Translated, it gives CASSYSEGSGANVLTF.

The chain is built from TRBV27 and TRBJ2-7; 7 bases line up with TRBD1. The V gene's germline CDR1 is MNHEY and CDR2 SMNVEV (reference sequence). CDR3 length: 15 residues. Losses at the gene ends were 0 bases for V and 2 bases for J; bases not matched to a gene: 4. The DNA of the CDR3 is TGTGCCAGCAGTTTATCGACAGGGATTCCCTACGAGCAGTACTTC. Translating gives CASSLSTGIPYEQYF.

The chain has TRBV18 and TRBJ2-1; tentative D call: TRBD1 (7 bases). The V gene lost 2 bases and the J gene lost 6 bases, with 14 bases spanning the gap. The CDR3 has 15 amino acids. Germline V gene data show CDR1 as KGHSH and CDR2 as LQKENI. CDR3 nucleotide sequence: TGTGCCAGCTCACCAGGAGCCCAGGGGGGCAATGAGCAGTTCTTC. Amino acid sequence: CASSPGAQGGNEQFF.

This sequence joins TRBV4-3 and TRBJ2-3; D is possibly TRBD2 (5 bases). The CDR3 loop spans 17 amino acids. The V gene's germline CDR1 is LGHNA and CDR2 YSLEER. V gave up 0 bases and J gave up 0 bases, with 13 bases separating them. The CDR3 DNA sequence: TGCGCCAGCAGCCAAGATCGAACGGGAACTAGCACAGATACGCAGTATTTT. Protein product: CASSQDRTGTSTDTQYF.

V usage is TRBV21-1 and J usage is TRBJ1-1; TRBD1, the D gene given by the table, was not confirmed from the DNA. TRBV21-1 is a pseudogene locus. This CDR3 is built from 14 residues. CDR3 DNA sequence: TGTGCCAGCAGCACCGGGACAGGGGCCACTGAAGCTTTCTTT. Its translation is CASSTGTGATEAFF.

The chain has TRBV30 and TRBJ1-4; possible D gene TRBD1, 6 bases. Germline V gives CDR1 GTSNPN, CDR2 SVGIG (reference sequence). V lost 1 base and J lost 1, with 13 bases in between. The CDR3 is 16 residues long. CDR3 protein: CAWSAQTGVTNEKLFF. The CDR3 bases are TGTGCCTGGAGTGCCCAGACAGGAGTAACTAATGAAAAACTGTTTTTT.

The chain carries TRBV9 and TRBJ2-3, with TRBD1 identical over 7 bases. This CDR3 has 14 residues. CDR1 and CDR2 (germline): SGDLS, YYNGEE. The V and J ends lost 0 bases and 4 bases, in that order; junction bases with no gene match: 2. The CDR3 DNA sequence: TGTGCCAGCAGCGTAGACAGGGGAGCAGATACGCAGTATTTT. Translation: CASSVDRGADTQYF.

The chain links TRBV30 to TRBJ1-1, with 9 bases lining up with TRBD1. CDR1 GTSNPN and CDR2 SVGIG come from the germline V gene (reference sequence). This CDR3 region has 14 residues. V was pared by 3 bases and J by 6 bases, with 8 bases of the junction left unmatched. Here the CDR3 reads CAWRETGGRAEAFF. CDR3 DNA sequence: TGTGCCTGGAGGGAGACAGGGGGGCGGGCTGAAGCTTTCTTT. Supplemented by reference TRBV30 and TRBJ1-1, the full variable domain reads SQTIHQWPATLVQPVGSPLSLECTVEGTSNPNLYWYRQAAGRGLQLLFYSVGIGQISSEVPQNLSASRPQDRQFILSSKKLLLSDSGFYLCAWRETGGRAEAFFGQGTRLTVV.

This chain connects TRBV19 to TRBJ2-5, with no clear D. The CDR3 spans 11 residues. V lost 3 bases, J lost 7 bases, and 6 bases lay in between. Germline V gene data show CDR1 as LNHDA and CDR2 as SQIVND (reference sequence). The CDR3 sequence is CASSIAGTQYF. In nucleotides, the CDR3 is TGTGCCAGTAGTATTGCCGGGACCCAGTACTTC.

The V gene is TRBV6-5, the J gene TRBJ2-7; TRBD1 agrees at 8 bases. The CDR3 sequence is 12 residues long. The V segment lost 5 bases and the J segment 6 bases; nucleotides outside the gene matches: 3. The germline CDR1 and CDR2 sequences are MNHEY and SVGAGI. The CDR3: CASSPGTGEQYF. In DNA form, the CDR3 reads TGTGCCAGCAGTCCCGGGACAGGCGAGCAGTACTTC.

The sample holds one count of this clone. This rearrangement joins TRBV29-1 to TRBJ1-1; maybe TRBD1 (5 bases). Trimming took 2 bases from V and 3 from J, leaving 7 bases between them. The V gene's germline CDR1 is SQVTM and CDR2 ANQGSEA. This CDR3 has 12 residues. The CDR3 spells CSVERGYTEAFF. The DNA of the CDR3 is TGCAGCGTTGAAAGGGGTTACACTGAAGCTTTCTTT.

The V gene is TRBV5-4, the J gene TRBJ1-2; the D gene is possibly TRBD1 (5 bases). V was trimmed by 0 bases and J by 5 bases, leaving 11 bases between them. The CDR3 extends over 14 amino acids. CDR1 is SGHNT and CDR2 is YYREEE in the germline V gene (reference sequence). CDR3 DNA: TGTGCCAGCAGCTTGGCTTTGAAGGGGTATGGCTACACCTTC. Translation: CASSLALKGYGYTF.